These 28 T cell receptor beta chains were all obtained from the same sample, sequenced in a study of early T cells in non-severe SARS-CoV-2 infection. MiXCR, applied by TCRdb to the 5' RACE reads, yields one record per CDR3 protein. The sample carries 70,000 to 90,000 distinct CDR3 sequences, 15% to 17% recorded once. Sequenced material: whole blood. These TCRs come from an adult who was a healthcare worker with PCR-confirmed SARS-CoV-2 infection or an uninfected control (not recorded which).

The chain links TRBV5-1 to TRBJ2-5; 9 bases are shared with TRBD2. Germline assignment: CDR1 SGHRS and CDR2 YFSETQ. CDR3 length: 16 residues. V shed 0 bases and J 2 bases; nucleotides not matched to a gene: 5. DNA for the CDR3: TGCGCCAGCAGCTTGGTACCTAGCGGGGTACAAGAGACCCAGTACTTC. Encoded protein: CASSLVPSGVQETQYF.

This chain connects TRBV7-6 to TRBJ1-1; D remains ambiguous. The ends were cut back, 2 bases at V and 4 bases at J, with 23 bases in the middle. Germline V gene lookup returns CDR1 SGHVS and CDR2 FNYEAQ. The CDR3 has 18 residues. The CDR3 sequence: CASSLKSGHSTMSTEAFF. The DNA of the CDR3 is TGTGCCAGCAGCTTAAAATCGGGTCACAGCACAATGAGCACTGAAGCTTTCTTT.

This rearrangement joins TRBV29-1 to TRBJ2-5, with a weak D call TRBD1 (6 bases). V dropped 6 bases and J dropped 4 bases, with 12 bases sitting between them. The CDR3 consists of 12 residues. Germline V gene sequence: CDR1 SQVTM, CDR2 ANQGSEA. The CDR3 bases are TGCAGCGTCAACAGGGAAGGAGAGACCCAGTACTTC. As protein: CSVNREGETQYF.

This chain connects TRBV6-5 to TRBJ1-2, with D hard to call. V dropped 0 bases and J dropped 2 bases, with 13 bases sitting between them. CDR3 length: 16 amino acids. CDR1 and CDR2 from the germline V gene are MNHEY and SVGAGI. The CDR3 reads CASSYSLGRLNYGYTF. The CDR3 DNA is TGTGCCAGCAGTTACTCCCTGGGGAGATTAAACTATGGCTACACCTTC.

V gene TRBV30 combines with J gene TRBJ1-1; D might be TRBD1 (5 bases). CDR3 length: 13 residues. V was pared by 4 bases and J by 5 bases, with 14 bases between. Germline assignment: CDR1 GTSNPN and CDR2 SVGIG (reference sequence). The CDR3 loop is CAWTENRRTEAFF. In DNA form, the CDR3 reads TGTGCCTGGACTGAGAACAGGAGGACTGAAGCTTTCTTT.

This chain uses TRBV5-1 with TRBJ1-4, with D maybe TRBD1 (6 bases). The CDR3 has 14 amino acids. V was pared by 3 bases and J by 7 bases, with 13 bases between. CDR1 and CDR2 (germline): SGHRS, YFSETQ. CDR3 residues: CASSSGVRSEKLFF. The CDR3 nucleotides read TGCGCCAGCAGCTCAGGGGTACGGAGTGAAAAACTGTTTTTT. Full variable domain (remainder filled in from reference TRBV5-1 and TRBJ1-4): KAGVTQTPRYLIKTRGQQVTLSCSPISGHRSVSWYQQTPGQGLQFLFEYFSETQRNKGNFPGRFSGRQFSNSRSEMNVSTLELGDSALYLCASSSGVRSEKLFFGSGTQLSVL.

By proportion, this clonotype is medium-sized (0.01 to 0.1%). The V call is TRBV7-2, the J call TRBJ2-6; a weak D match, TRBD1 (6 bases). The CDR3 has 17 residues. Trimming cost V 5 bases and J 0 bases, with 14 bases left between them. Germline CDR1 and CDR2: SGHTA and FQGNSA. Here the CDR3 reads CASSPTTGYSGANVLTF. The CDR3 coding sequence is TGTGCCAGCAGCCCGACGACAGGTTACTCTGGGGCCAACGTCCTGACTTTC.

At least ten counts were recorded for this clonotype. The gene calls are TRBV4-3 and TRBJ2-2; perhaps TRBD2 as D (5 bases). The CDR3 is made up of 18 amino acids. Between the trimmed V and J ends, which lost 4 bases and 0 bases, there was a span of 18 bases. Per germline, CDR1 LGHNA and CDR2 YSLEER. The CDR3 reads CASSRALGLIANTGELFF. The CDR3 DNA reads TGCGCCAGCAGCCGGGCCCTAGGACTGATAGCGAACACCGGGGAGCTGTTTTTT.

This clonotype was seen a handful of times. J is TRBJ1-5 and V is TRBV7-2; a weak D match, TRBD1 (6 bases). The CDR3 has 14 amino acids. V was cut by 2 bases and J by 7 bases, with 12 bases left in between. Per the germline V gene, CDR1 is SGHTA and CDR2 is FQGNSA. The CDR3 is CASSLKTGGQPQHF. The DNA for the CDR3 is TGTGCCAGCAGCTTAAAGACAGGAGGACAGCCCCAGCATTTT.

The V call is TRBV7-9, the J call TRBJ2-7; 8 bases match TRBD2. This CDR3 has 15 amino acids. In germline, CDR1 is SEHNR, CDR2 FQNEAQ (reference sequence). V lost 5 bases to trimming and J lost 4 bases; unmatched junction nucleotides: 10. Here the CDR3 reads CASSTYSGDIYEQYF. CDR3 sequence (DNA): TGTGCCAGCAGCACATATAGCGGGGATATTTACGAGCAGTACTTC.

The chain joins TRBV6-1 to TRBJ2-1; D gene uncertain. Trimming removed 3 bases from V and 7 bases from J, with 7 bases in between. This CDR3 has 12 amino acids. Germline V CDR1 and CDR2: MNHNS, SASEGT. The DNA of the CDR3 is TGTGCCAGCAGTGAGCGAGGTAATGAGCAGTTCTTC. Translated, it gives CASSERGNEQFF.

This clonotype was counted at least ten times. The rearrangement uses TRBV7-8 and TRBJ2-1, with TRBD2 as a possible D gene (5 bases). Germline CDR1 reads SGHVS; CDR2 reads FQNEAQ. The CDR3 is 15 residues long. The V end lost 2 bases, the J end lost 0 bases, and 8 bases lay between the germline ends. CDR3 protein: CASSLSGASYNEQFF. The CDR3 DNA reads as TGTGCCAGCAGCTTAAGCGGCGCCTCCTACAATGAGCAGTTCTTC.

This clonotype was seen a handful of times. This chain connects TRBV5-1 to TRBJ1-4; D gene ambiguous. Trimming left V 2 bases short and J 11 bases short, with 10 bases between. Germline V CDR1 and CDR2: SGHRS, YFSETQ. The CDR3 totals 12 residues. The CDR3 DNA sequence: TGCGCCAGCAGCTTAGAAGATGGGAAACTGTTTTTT. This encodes CASSLEDGKLFF.

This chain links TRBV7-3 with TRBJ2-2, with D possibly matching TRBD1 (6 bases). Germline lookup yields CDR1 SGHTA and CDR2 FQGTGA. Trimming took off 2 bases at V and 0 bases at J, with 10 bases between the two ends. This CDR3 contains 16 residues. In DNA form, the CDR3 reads TGTGCCAGCAGCTTAGAGGGACACTCGAACACCGGGGAGCTGTTTTTT. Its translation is CASSLEGHSNTGELFF.

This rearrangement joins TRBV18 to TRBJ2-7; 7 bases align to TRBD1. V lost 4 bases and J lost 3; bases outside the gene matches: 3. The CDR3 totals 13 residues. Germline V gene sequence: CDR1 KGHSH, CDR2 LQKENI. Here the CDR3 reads CASSRGQDYEQYF. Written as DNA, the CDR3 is TGTGCCAGCTCACGCGGACAGGACTACGAGCAGTACTTC.

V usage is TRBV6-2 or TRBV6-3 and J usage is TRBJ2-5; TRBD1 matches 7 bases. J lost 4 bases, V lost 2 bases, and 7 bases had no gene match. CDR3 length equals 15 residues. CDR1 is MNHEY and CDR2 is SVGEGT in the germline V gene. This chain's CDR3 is CASSYDRTGSETQYF. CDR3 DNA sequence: TGTGCCAGCAGTTACGACCGGACAGGTTCAGAGACCCAGTACTTC.

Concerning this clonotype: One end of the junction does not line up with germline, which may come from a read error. This CDR3 is CVSEQGGLGSPLHF. The CDR3 DNA follows: TGTGTTAGTGAACAGGGGGGATTAGGATCACCCCTCCACTTT. This chain connects TRBV12-5 to TRBJ1-6; TRBD1 aligns across 8 bases. The CDR3 length is 14 residues. The germline CDR1 and CDR2 sequences are LGHNT and FRNRAP. Variable domain in full (rest from reference TRBV12-5 and TRBJ1-6): DARVTQTPRHKVTEMGQEVTMRCQPILGHNTVFWYRQTMMQGLELLAYFRNRAPLDDSGMPKDRFSAEMPDATLATLKIQPSEPRDSAVYFCVSEQGGLGSPLHFGNGTRLTVT.

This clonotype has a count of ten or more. The CDR3 loop reads CSARVPTRGYQETQYF. Here the CDR3 DNA reads TGCAGTGCTAGGGTCCCGACTAGAGGGTACCAAGAGACCCAGTACTTC. This chain uses TRBV20-1 with TRBJ2-5; D might be TRBD2 (6 bases). Germline V CDR1 and CDR2: DFQATT, SNEGSKA (reference sequence). V lost 3 bases and J 0 bases, leaving 17 bases between the germline ends. This CDR3 has 16 residues.

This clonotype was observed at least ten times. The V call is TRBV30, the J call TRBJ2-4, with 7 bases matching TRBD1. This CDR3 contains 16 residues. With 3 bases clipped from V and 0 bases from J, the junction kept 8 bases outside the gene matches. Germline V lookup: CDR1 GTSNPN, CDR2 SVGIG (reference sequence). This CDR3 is CAWRGWQGVAKNIQYF. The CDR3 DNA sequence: TGTGCCTGGAGAGGATGGCAGGGGGTAGCCAAAAACATTCAGTACTTC.

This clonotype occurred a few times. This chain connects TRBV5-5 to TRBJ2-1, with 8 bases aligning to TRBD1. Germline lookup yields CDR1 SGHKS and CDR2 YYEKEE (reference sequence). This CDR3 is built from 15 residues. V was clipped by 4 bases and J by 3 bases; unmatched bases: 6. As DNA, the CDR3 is TGTGCCAGCAGCATGACAGGGGATGACTACAATGAGCAGTTCTTC. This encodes CASSMTGDDYNEQFF.

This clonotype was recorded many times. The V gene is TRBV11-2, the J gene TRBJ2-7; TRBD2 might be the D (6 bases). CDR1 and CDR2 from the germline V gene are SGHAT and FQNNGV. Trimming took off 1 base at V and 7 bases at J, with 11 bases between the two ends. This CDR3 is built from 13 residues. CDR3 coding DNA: TGTGCCAGCAGCTTAGGTCTCCGGGGGGAGCAGTACTTC. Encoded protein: CASSLGLRGEQYF.

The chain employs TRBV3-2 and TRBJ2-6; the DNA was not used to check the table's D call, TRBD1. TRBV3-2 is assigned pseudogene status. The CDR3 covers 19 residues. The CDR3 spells CASSQDRGSVFSGANVLTF. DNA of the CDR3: TGTGCCAGCAGCCAAGATCGGGGCAGTGTATTCTCTGGGGCCAACGTCCTGACTTTC.

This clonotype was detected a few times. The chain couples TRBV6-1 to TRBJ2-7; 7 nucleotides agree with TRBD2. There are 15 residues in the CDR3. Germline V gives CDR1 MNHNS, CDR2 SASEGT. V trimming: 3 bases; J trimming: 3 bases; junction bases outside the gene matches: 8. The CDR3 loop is CASSDSGRAYYEQYF. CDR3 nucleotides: TGTGCCAGCAGTGACTCGGGGAGGGCTTACTACGAGCAGTACTTC.

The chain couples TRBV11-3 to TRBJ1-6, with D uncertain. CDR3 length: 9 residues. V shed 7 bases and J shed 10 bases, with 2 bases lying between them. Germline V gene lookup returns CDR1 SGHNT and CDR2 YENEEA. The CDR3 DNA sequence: TGTGCCAGCAACTCACCCCTCCACTTT. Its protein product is CASNSPLHF.

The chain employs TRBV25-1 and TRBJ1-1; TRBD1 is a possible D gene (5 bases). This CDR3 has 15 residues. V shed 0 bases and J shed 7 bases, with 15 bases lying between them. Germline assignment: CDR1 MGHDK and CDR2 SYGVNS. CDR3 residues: CASSEYIGGVSEAFF. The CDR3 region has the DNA TGTGCCAGCAGTGAATATATTGGGGGGGTCAGTGAAGCTTTCTTT.

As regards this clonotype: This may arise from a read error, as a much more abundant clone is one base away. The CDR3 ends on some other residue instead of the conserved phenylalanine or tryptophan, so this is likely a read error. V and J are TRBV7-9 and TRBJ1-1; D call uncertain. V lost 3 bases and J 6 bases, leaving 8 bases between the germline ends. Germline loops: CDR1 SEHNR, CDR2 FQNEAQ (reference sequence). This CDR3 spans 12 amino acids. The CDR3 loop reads CASSFGGSEAFY. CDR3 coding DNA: TGTGCCAGCAGCTTCGGAGGCTCTGAAGCTTTCTAT.

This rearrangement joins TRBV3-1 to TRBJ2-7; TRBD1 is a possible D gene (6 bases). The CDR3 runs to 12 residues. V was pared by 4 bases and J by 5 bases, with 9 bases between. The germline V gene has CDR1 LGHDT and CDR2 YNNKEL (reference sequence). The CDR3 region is CASSRTVHEQYF. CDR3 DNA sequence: TGTGCCAGCAGCCGGACAGTACACGAGCAGTACTTC.

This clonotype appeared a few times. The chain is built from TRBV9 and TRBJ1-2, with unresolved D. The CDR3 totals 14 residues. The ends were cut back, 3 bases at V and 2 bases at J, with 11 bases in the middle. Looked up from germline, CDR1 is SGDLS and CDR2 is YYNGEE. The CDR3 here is CASSGGGWNYGYTF. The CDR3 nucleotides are TGTGCCAGCAGCGGGGGAGGATGGAACTATGGCTACACCTTC. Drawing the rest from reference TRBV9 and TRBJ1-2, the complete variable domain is DSGVTQTPKHLITATGQRVTLRCSPRSGDLSVYWYQQSLDQGLQFLIQYYNGEERAKGNILERFSAQQFPDLHSELNLSSLELGDSALYFCASSGGGWNYGYTFGSGTRLTVV.